The next 9 T cell receptor beta chains were all read from a single sample in a study of blood T cell repertoires in COVID-19. The assay was immunoSEQ multiplex PCR, and TCRdb's table has in-frame clones only and misses some. The table records under 200,000 clones, approximately 83% of them present only once. The sequenced material came from peripheral blood. The receptors here all came from a human donor in a cohort sampled during active COVID-19.

The chain uses TRBV12-3 or TRBV12-4 and TRBJ2-5, with D perhaps TRBD2 (5 bases). V lost 5 bases, J lost 7 bases, and 14 bases lay in between. This CDR3 comprises 13 residues. CDR3 region: CASSTPLVGTQYF. The CDR3 nucleotides are TGTGCCAGCAGTACCCCACTAGTAGGGACCCAGTACTTC.

This clone has more than one count but fewer than ten. The rearrangement joins TRBV4-3 to TRBJ1-3, with 7 bases that match TRBD1. The CDR3 is made up of 16 amino acids. Germline V gene sequence: CDR1 LGHNA, CDR2 YSLEER. With V trimmed by 1 base and J by 1 base, 4 bases remained unmatched. The CDR3 nucleotides read TGCGCCAGCAGCCAAGCGACAGGGAGGTCTGGAAACACCATATATTTT. Residues: CASSQATGRSGNTIYF.

The gene calls are TRBV19 and TRBJ2-3; D is unresolved. Germline loops: CDR1 LNHDA, CDR2 SQIVND (reference sequence). The CDR3 loop spans 18 amino acids. The V and J ends lost 2 bases and 3 bases respectively, with 21 bases between them. The CDR3 sequence is CASSISSRGGGRTDTQYF. DNA for the CDR3: TGTGCCAGTAGTATAAGCTCTCGAGGCGGCGGTAGGACAGATACGCAGTATTTT.

This rearrangement joins TRBV19 to TRBJ1-1, with TRBD1 matching over 7 bases. V dropped 6 bases and J dropped 3; count of bases not matched to a gene: 10. Germline V gives CDR1 LNHDA, CDR2 SQIVND (reference sequence). The CDR3 extends over 15 amino acids. The CDR3 DNA sequence: TGTGCCAGTAGGGCAGCAGGGGGTGACCACACTGAAGCTTTCTTT. Translation: CASRAAGGDHTEAFF. The full variable domain, with the rest looked up from reference TRBV19 and TRBJ1-1, is DGGITQSPKYLFRKEGQNVTLSCEQNLNHDAMYWYRQDPGQGLRLIYYSQIVNDFQKGDIAEGYSVSREKKESFPLTVTSAQKNPTAFYLCASRAAGGDHTEAFFGQGTRLTVV.

This chain joins TRBV3-1 (or the pseudogene TRBV3-2) and TRBJ2-7; 10 bases match TRBD2. J lost 7 bases, V lost 4 bases, and 4 bases had no gene match. Germline assignment: CDR1 LGHDT and CDR2 YNNKEL (reference sequence). The CDR3 length is 13 residues. The CDR3 nucleotides read TGTGCCAGCAGCCCGGGACTAGCGAGAGAGCAGTACTTC. It translates to CASSPGLAREQYF.

J is TRBJ2-1 and V is TRBV3-1 (or the pseudogene TRBV3-2), with D possibly matching TRBD2 (6 bases). This CDR3 has 15 amino acids. Germline-derived CDR1 and CDR2 are LGHDT and YNNKEL (reference sequence). V was pared by 1 base and J by 4 bases, with 11 bases between. CDR3 region: CASSQVEGKYNEQFF. CDR3 coding DNA: TGTGCCAGCAGCCAAGTGGAGGGGAAATACAATGAGCAGTTCTTC.

The V and J genes are TRBV18 and TRBJ1-4; 9 bases agree with TRBD1. CDR3 size: 14 residues. CDR1 KGHSH and CDR2 LQKENI come from the germline V gene. The V segment lost 8 bases and the J segment 5 bases; nucleotides outside the gene matches: 6. The CDR3 region is CASTKDRGNEKLFF. The CDR3 DNA reads TGTGCCAGCACTAAGGACAGGGGAAATGAAAAACTGTTTTTT.

This chain uses TRBV18 with TRBJ1-6; TRBD1 agrees at 7 bases. This CDR3 spans 14 amino acids. The V segment lost 4 bases and the J segment 4 bases; nucleotides outside the gene matches: 1. Germline CDR1 is KGHSH and CDR2 is LQKENI. For the CDR3, the DNA is TGTGCCAGCTCACAGGGACAGTATAATTCACCCCTCCACTTT. Its protein is CASSQGQYNSPLHF.

The chain carries TRBV21-1 and TRBJ2-1; TRBD2 reflects the table's D call only, with no check against the DNA. TRBV21-1 is shown as a pseudogene. This CDR3 is built from 18 residues. Written as DNA, the CDR3 is TGTGCCAGCAGCAAAGCCAAAGAGCCAAAGAGGTCCTACAATGAGCAGTTCTTC. Its translation: CASSKAKEPKRSYNEQFF.